The T cell receptor beta chain under discussion was sequenced for a study of blood T cells in healthy people across ages. CDR3 length: 16 residues. Trimming removed 4 bases at V and 4 bases at J, with 14 bases between. Germline-derived CDR1 and CDR2 are SGHAT and FQNNGV. A second roughly 6 to 12 cycle PCR used barcoded and J-beta primers. One entry per CDR3 protein, called by TCRdb with MiXCR from the 5' RACE reads. Here the sample spans more than 800,000 distinct CDR3 sequences, around 28% being singletons. The sample taken for sequencing was blood. The chain joins TRBV11-2 to TRBJ1-6, with D possibly matching TRBD1 (5 bases). The source of this sequence is a woman older than 75 in good health. The CDR3 bases are TGTGCCAGCAGCTGGACAAGGACGGAGTATAATTCACCCCTCCACTTT. It specifies CASSWTRTEYNSPLHF.